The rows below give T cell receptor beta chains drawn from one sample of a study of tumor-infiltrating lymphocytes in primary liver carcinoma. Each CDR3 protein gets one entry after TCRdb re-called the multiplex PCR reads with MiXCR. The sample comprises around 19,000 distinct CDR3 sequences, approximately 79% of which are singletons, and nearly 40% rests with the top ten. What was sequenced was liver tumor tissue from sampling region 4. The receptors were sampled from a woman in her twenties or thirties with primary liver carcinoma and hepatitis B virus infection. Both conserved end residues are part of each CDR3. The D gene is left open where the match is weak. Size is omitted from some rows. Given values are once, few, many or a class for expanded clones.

DNA: TGTGCTAGCATTCCGATTGGACAAACCAGGAACCAACGCACAGTTACGCAGTATTTT; CDR3: CASIPIGQTRNQRTVTQYF; J: TRBJ2-3; V: TRBV2; size: -; D: -
DNA: TGTGCCAGTAGCTATATGGGACAGTGCGAAAACGAGCAGTTCTTC; CDR3: CASSYMGQCENEQFF; J: TRBJ2-1; V: TRBV11-2; size: -; D: TRBD1
DNA: TGCGCCAGCAGCCAAGGTTGGGATTACGCCTACAGTGAGCAGTTCTTC; CDR3: CASSQGWDYAYSEQFF; J: TRBJ2-1; V: TRBV4-3; size: -; D: -
DNA: TGTGCCTGGAGTCCAGACCCGGGGATGCCGTGGACCTTC; CDR3: CAWSPDPGMPWTF; J: TRBJ1-2; V: TRBV30; size: -; D: -
DNA: TGTGCCAGCAGAGAGTGGACAGGTCCAGCATACGAGCAGTGCTTC; CDR3: CASREWTGPAYEQCF; J: TRBJ2-7; V: TRBV6-2/TRBV6-3; size: -; D: TRBD1
DNA: TGTGCCAGCAGCAGGGGGATAGGGACAGTCGTCTACGAGCAGTACTTC; CDR3: CASSRGIGTVVYEQYF; J: TRBJ2-7; V: TRBV11-3; size: -; D: TRBD1
DNA: TGTGCCAGCAGTTCCGGACTCACAGACACGCAGTATTTT; CDR3: CASSSGLTDTQYF; J: TRBJ2-3; V: TRBV5-5; size: -; D: -
DNA: TGTGCCAGCAGCTTCGGGCATGGCTATACTGAAGCTTCCTTT; CDR3: CASSFGHGYTEASF; J: TRBJ1-1; V: TRBV11-1; size: -; D: -
DNA: TGTGCCAGCAGTGAACGGTTCCTGGTCCTTAGATCTAATTGTGGCTACGCCTTC; CDR3: CASSERFLVLRSNCGYAF; J: TRBJ1-2; V: TRBV6-1; size: -; D: -
DNA: TGCAGCGTTGATCACGGGACTAGCCGACCTCACGATGAGCAGTTCTTC; CDR3: CSVDHGTSRPHDEQFF; J: TRBJ2-1; V: TRBV29-1; size: -; D: TRBD2
DNA: TGCGCCAGCAGCCAAGATGTGGGGAGCTCCTACTATGAGCAGTTCTTC; CDR3: CASSQDVGSSYYEQFF; J: TRBJ2-1; V: TRBV4-3; size: once; D: -
DNA: TGTGCCAGTTATAACGGACAGGGCAGCGACTACACCTTC; CDR3: CASYNGQGSDYTF; J: TRBJ1-2; V: TRBV6-5; size: -; D: TRBD1
DNA: TGTGCCAGCAGCTCACTGGGGGCTCCAGACACCGGGGACTTGTTTTTT; CDR3: CASSSLGAPDTGDLFF; J: TRBJ2-2; V: TRBV11-2; size: -; D: -
DNA: TGCGCCAACAGCCAGTCGGTCTGGCTGGGTGATCCCGATGATATGCAGCATTTT; CDR3: CANSQSVWLGDPDDMQHF; J: TRBJ1-5; V: TRBV4-3; size: once; D: -
DNA: TGTGCCAGCAGTTCAAAGTCCCCGAACACTGGAAACACCATATATTTT; CDR3: CASSSKSPNTGNTIYF; J: TRBJ1-3; V: TRBV28; size: -; D: -
DNA: TGTACCAGCGGTCGGAACTCTGGGGCCAACGTCCTGACTTTC; CDR3: CTSGRNSGANVLTF; J: TRBJ2-6; V: TRBV6-5; size: -; D: -